This T cell receptor (beta chain) was captured in a study of neoadjuvant anti-PD-1 for oral cavity cancer. Study background: Non-progressing patients received a fourth nivolumab dose near day 43, then surgery on days 50-56.

Clones were sequenced by immunoSEQ multiplex PCR, and TCRdb holds only the in-frame ones, with some missing. The sample holds roughly 7,500 clones; around 69% are singletons and the top ten take over 3%. This CDR3 is 13 amino acids long. CDR1 LNHDA and CDR2 SQIVND come from the germline V gene (reference sequence). The ends lost 7 bases at V and 7 bases at J; junction bases unmatched: 3. Time point given: after neoadjuvant nivolumab, at surgical resection. Patients were newly diagnosed with stage II-IVA oral cavity squamous cell carcinoma without prior systemic or radiation treatment. Patients had HPV-negative, locally advanced oral cavity squamous cell carcinoma.

The sample in question was PBMCs, obtained after nivolumab (anti-PD-1) treatment. The TCR was taken from a person aged 35-79 years with oral cavity squamous cell carcinoma. The rearrangement links TRBV19 to TRBJ1-5, with 11 nucleotides matching TRBD1. The CDR3 loop reads CASNWDRGQPQHF. DNA for the CDR3: TGTGCCAGTAACTGGGACAGGGGGCAGCCCCAGCATTTT.